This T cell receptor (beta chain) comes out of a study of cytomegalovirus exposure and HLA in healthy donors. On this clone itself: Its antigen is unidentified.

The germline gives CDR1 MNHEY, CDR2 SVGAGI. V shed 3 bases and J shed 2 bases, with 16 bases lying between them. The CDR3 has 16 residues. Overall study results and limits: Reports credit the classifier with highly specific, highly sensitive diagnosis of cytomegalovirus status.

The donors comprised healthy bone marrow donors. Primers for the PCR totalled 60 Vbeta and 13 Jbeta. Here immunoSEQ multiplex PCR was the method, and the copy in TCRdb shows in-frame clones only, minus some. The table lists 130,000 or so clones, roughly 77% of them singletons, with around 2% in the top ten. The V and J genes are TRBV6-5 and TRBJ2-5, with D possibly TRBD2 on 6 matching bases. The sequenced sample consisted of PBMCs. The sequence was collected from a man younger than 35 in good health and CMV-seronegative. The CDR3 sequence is CASSYQAGTIQETQYF. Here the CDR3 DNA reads TGTGCCAGCAGTTATCAGGCGGGGACGATTCAAGAGACCCAGTACTTC.